One sample yielded the 13 T cell receptor beta chains listed below, sequenced in a study of blood T cell repertoires in COVID-19. Clones were sequenced by immunoSEQ multiplex PCR, and TCRdb holds only the in-frame ones, with some missing. Of 130,000 or so clones listed, 60% to 85% are singletons. The source material was peripheral blood. These receptors were collected from a man aged 45-60 years with acute or convalescent COVID-19.

This clone was picked up a small number of times. The chain has TRBV7-6 and TRBJ2-3, with D perhaps TRBD2 (5 bases). V was pared by 5 bases and J by 3 bases, with 21 bases between. Germline values: CDR1 SGHVS, CDR2 FNYEAQ. The CDR3 loop spans 17 amino acids. The CDR3 region is CASSQGLTVLGTDTQYF. Written as DNA, the CDR3 is TGTGCCAGCAGCCAAGGACTCACAGTTCTTGGGACAGATACGCAGTATTTT.

The J gene is TRBJ2-1, the V gene TRBV21-1; the D call of TRBD2 is as the table states it, not checked on the DNA. TRBV21-1 has pseudogene status. The CDR3 spans 20 residues. CDR3 sequence reads: CASSSLGGLAGGRRGNEQFF. CDR3 coding DNA: TGTGCCAGCAGCTCACTTGGAGGACTAGCGGGGGGAAGGAGAGGAAATGAGCAGTTCTTC.

This rearrangement joins TRBV5-1 to TRBJ2-3, with 8 positions matching TRBD2. The CDR3 extends over 18 amino acids. V lost 0 bases, J lost 0 bases, and 9 bases stayed unmatched. Germline CDR1 is SGHRS and CDR2 is YFSETQ. CDR3 amino acids: CASSLAGSGVFSTDTQYF. CDR3 sequence (DNA): TGCGCCAGCAGCTTGGCTGGTAGCGGGGTTTTTAGCACAGATACGCAGTATTTT.

V usage is TRBV28 and J usage is TRBJ2-1; TRBD2 matches 8 bases. CDR1 is MDHEN and CDR2 is SYDVKM in the germline V gene. J lost 4 bases, V lost 4 bases, and 9 bases had no gene match. There are 16 residues in the CDR3. CDR3 nucleotides: TGTGCCAGCAGTTCCCGCCGGGGGGGCGGTTACAATGAGCAGTTCTTC. Its protein is CASSSRRGGGYNEQFF. The whole variable domain, filled in from reference TRBV28 and TRBJ2-1, reads DVKVTQSSRYLVKRTGEKVFLECVQDMDHENMFWYRQDPGLGLRLIYFSYDVKMKEKGDIPEGYSVSREKKERFSLILESASTNQTSMYLCASSSRRGGGYNEQFFGPGTRLTVL.

The V and J genes are TRBV2 and TRBJ1-4; 8 bases are shared with TRBD1. Trimming removed 6 bases from V and 4 bases from J; junction bases left unmatched: 7. The CDR3 sequence is 15 residues long. Germline assignment: CDR1 SNHLY and CDR2 FYNNEI. CDR3 nucleotides: TGTGCCAGCAGGGGGAGACAGGGGTATAATGAAAAACTGTTTTTT. This translates into CASRGRQGYNEKLFF.

This clone was picked up a small number of times. The V and J genes are TRBV7-8 and TRBJ1-3, with D possibly TRBD1 on 5 matching bases. This CDR3 has 14 residues. V shed 2 bases and J shed 6 bases, with 11 bases lying between them. Germline assignment: CDR1 SGHVS and CDR2 FQNEAQ. The CDR3 region is CASSLIGGLNTIYF. DNA of the CDR3: TGTGCCAGCAGCTTAATCGGGGGGTTAAACACCATATATTTT.

The V and J genes are TRBV28 and TRBJ2-7; TRBD1 is a possible D gene (7 bases). Trimming took off 3 bases at V and 4 bases at J, with 13 bases between the two ends. Germline V CDR1 and CDR2: MDHEN, SYDVKM. The CDR3 is 14 amino acids. The CDR3 nucleotides are TGTGCCAGCAGTTTGTGGCAGGGGGGTTACGAGCAGTACTTC. Its translation is CASSLWQGGYEQYF.

J is TRBJ2-2 and V is TRBV28; 9 nucleotides agree with TRBD1. The CDR3 is 16 amino acids. J lost 1 base, V lost 6 bases, and 6 bases had no gene match. CDR1 is MDHEN and CDR2 is SYDVKM in the germline V gene. The CDR3 is CASRPTDRGNTGELFF. CDR3 bases: TGTGCCAGCAGACCCACGGACAGGGGGAACACCGGGGAGCTGTTTTTT.

The chain joins TRBV5-4 to TRBJ1-6; a possible D gene is TRBD1 (6 bases). The V end lost 2 bases, the J end lost 10 bases, and 10 bases lay between the germline ends. The CDR3 is 13 amino acids. Germline V gives CDR1 SGHNT, CDR2 YYREEE (reference sequence). CDR3: CASSFDRPSPLHF. CDR3 sequence (DNA): TGTGCCAGCAGCTTTGACAGGCCCTCACCCCTCCACTTT.

This clone showed up just once. The rearrangement links TRBV3-1 (or the pseudogene TRBV3-2) to TRBJ1-2; TRBD1 agrees at 9 bases. The J segment lost 8 bases and the V segment lost 2 bases, leaving 6 bases of the junction unmatched. The CDR3 spans 14 residues. The germline V gene has CDR1 LGHDT and CDR2 YNNKEL (reference sequence). CDR3 residues: CASSQPGQGAGYTF. CDR3 DNA: TGTGCCAGCAGCCAACCGGGACAGGGAGCAGGCTACACCTTC.

The V and J genes are TRBV30 and TRBJ2-1; 9 positions agree with TRBD2. Looked up from germline, CDR1 is GTSNPN and CDR2 is SVGIG (reference sequence). The CDR3 spans 15 residues. The J segment lost 0 bases and the V segment lost 1 base, leaving 1 base of the junction unmatched. The CDR3 nucleotides are TGTGCCTGGAGTGGACTAGCGGTCTCCTACAATGAGCAGTTCTTC. Encoded protein: CAWSGLAVSYNEQFF.

The genes are TRBV30 and TRBJ1-6; D is unclear. The germline gives CDR1 GTSNPN, CDR2 SVGIG (reference sequence). V lost 1 base to trimming and J lost 7 bases, with 11 bases between them. The CDR3 sequence is 14 residues long. CDR3 DNA sequence: TGTGCCTGGAGTGGCCTAGGCCCGAATTCACCCCTCCACTTT. As protein: CAWSGLGPNSPLHF.

The rearrangement links TRBV5-1 to TRBJ1-2; 10 nucleotides align to TRBD1. With 3 bases clipped from V and 4 bases from J, the junction kept 3 bases outside the gene matches. CDR3 length: 14 residues. CDR1 and CDR2 (germline): SGHRS, YFSETQ. The CDR3 nucleotides are TGCGCCAGCAGCTGGGGACAGGGGTCCTATGGCTACACCTTC. Its protein is CASSWGQGSYGYTF.